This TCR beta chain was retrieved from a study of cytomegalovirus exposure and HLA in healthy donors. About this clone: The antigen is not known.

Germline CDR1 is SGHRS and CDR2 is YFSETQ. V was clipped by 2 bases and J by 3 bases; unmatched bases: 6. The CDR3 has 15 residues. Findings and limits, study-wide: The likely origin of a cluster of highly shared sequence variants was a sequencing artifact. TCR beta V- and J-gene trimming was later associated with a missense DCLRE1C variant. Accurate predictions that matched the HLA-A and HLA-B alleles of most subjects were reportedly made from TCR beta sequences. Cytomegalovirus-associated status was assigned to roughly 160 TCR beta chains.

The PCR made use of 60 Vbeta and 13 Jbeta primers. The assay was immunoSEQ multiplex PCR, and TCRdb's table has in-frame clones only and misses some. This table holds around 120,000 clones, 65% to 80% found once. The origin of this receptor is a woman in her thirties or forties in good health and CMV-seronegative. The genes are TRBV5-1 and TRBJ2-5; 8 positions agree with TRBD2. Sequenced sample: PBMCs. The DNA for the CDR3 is TGCGCCAGCAGCTTTTCACCCGGGGGGGAAGAGACCCAGTACTTC. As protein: CASSFSPGGEETQYF.